This entry features one T cell receptor beta chain sequence. Its specificity is not known. The data stem from a study of cytomegalovirus exposure and HLA in healthy donors. The overall study: Researchers previously reported finding roughly 120 million unique TCR beta sequences from roughly 170 million T cells.

Findings and caveats of the study: A later analysis linked a missense variant in DCLRE1C to the trimming of TCR beta V and J genes. In an earlier analysis, most TCR beta V segments were productive about 87% or about 30% of the time. The study recorded over 150 TCR beta chains that were cytomegalovirus-associated.

The CDR3 has 17 amino acids. PCR was performed using 60 Vbeta and 13 Jbeta primers. Assay used: immunoSEQ multiplex PCR; TCRdb lists only in-frame clones, some missing. The table lists 200,000 to 250,000 clones, approximately 80% of them singletons. The chain is built from TRBV12-1 and TRBJ2-5; the table's D call, TRBD2, has no DNA check behind it. TRBV12-1 is a pseudogene. The TCR sequence derives from a man aged 35 to 55 in good health and CMV-seronegative. The sequenced sample consisted of PBMCs. The CDR3 reads CASSFGLAGASGETQYF. CDR3 nucleotides: TGTGCCAGCAGCTTTGGGCTAGCGGGGGCCAGTGGGGAGACCCAGTACTTC.